The 22 T cell receptor beta chains in this list originate from one sample, sequenced in a study of shared clonotypes between healthy human individuals. The assay was immunoSEQ multiplex PCR, and TCRdb's table has in-frame clones only and misses some. The data hold some 2,000,000 clones, with about 95% observed a single time. CD45RO-negative CD8 cells positively selected for CCR7 made up the naive population, which excluded terminally differentiated effector memory CD45RA+ cells. Sample: naive CD8+ T cells sorted from blood. The source is a man between 18 and 35 years old in good health.

The chain couples TRBV7-6 to TRBJ2-7; 11 nucleotides align to TRBD1. Germline CDR1 is SGHVS and CDR2 is FNYEAQ. J lost 2 bases, V lost 5 bases, and 2 bases had no gene match. The CDR3 consists of 14 residues. DNA of the CDR3: TGTGCCAGCAGCCGGGGACAGGGGGCCTACGAGCAGTACTTC. Translation: CASSRGQGAYEQYF.

This clone was picked up one time. The V call is TRBV19, the J call TRBJ1-2; D not resolved. V shed 0 bases and J shed 4 bases, with 9 bases lying between them. Germline CDR1 LNHDA, CDR2 SQIVND (reference sequence). This CDR3 has 14 amino acids. The CDR3 reads CASSIDQEIYGYTF. The CDR3 region has the DNA TGTGCCAGTAGTATAGATCAGGAAATCTATGGCTACACCTTC.

The chain couples TRBV2 to TRBJ2-3, with D perhaps TRBD2 (6 bases). The V end was cut by 6 bases, the J end by 2 bases, with 18 bases between. Per the germline V gene, CDR1 is SNHLY and CDR2 is FYNNEI. This CDR3 contains 16 residues. CDR3 nucleotides: TGTGCCAGCAGCCCCGGGAGCCTGCGTTACACAGATACGCAGTATTTT. Amino acids: CASSPGSLRYTDTQYF.

J is TRBJ2-7 and V is TRBV5-4, with D tentatively TRBD2 (6 bases). This CDR3 contains 15 residues. The germline gives CDR1 SGHNT, CDR2 YYREEE (reference sequence). The V end lost 3 bases, the J end lost 4 bases, and 17 bases lay between the germline ends. In nucleotides, the CDR3 is TGTGCCAGCAGCTCACAAGGGACTGCCGTATACGAGCAGTACTTC. Translation gives CASSSQGTAVYEQYF.

The chain uses TRBV10-1 and TRBJ1-1; D gene ambiguous. Germline V lookup: CDR1 WNHNN, CDR2 SYGVQD (reference sequence). The CDR3 loop spans 13 amino acids. V lost 7 bases and J lost 0, with 9 bases in between. This CDR3 reads CASTAGMNTEAFF. CDR3 DNA sequence: TGCGCCAGCACGGCCGGGATGAACACTGAAGCTTTCTTT.

The gene calls are TRBV5-6 and TRBJ2-1; D gene unclear. Germline CDR1 SGHDT, CDR2 YYEEEE. This CDR3 spans 15 amino acids. The germline V and J ends were trimmed by 3 bases and 4 bases, with 14 bases remaining between them. The DNA for the CDR3 is TGTGCCAGCAGCTCCTACATCGTTTCTTACAATGAGCAGTTCTTC. Amino acids: CASSSYIVSYNEQFF.

This sequence joins TRBV4-1 and TRBJ1-1; D is perhaps TRBD1 (5 bases). The germline gives CDR1 MGHRA, CDR2 YSYEKL. CDR3 size: 14 residues. The V end was cut by 1 base, the J end by 3 bases, with 9 bases between. CDR3 protein: CASSQGGWDTEAFF. For the CDR3, the DNA is TGCGCCAGCAGCCAAGGGGGGTGGGACACTGAAGCTTTCTTT.

In regard to this clone: The sample holds other DNA sequences that translate to the same CDR3. The chain carries TRBV4-1 and TRBJ2-3; D is unresolved. With 1 base removed from V and 3 bases from J, the gap between germline ends came to 8 bases. The CDR3 contains 14 residues. The germline V gene encodes CDR1 MGHRA and CDR2 YSYEKL. This CDR3 reads CASSQAPGTDTQYF. CDR3 DNA sequence: TGCGCCAGCAGCCAAGCTCCCGGGACAGATACGCAGTATTTT.

The chain recombines TRBV4-1 with TRBJ2-7; the match to TRBD1 covers 8 bases. The CDR3 consists of 17 residues. Germline V CDR1 and CDR2: MGHRA, YSYEKL. Trimming cost V 0 bases and J 4 bases; bases outside gene matches: 11. The CDR3 coding sequence is TGCGCCAGCAGCCAAGACCCCACAGGGGGAGGTTTTTACGAGCAGTACTTC. Amino acids: CASSQDPTGGGFYEQYF.

As to this clone: The sample contains more than one DNA sequence encoding this CDR3. The genes are TRBV6-6 and TRBJ1-4; D uncertain. The CDR3 length is 11 residues. V shed 3 bases and J shed 7 bases, with 3 bases lying between them. Germline CDR1 is MNHNY and CDR2 is SVGAGI (reference sequence). The CDR3 DNA reads as TGTGCCAGCAGTTATGGTGAAAAACTGTTTTTT. Protein product: CASSYGEKLFF.

V gene TRBV19 combines with J gene TRBJ1-4, with 12 positions matching TRBD1. The V gene's germline CDR1 is LNHDA and CDR2 SQIVND (reference sequence). J was trimmed by 2 bases and V by 8 bases; bases with no gene match: 3. This CDR3 has 15 residues. CDR3 DNA sequence: TGTGCCAGTCGGGACAGGGGGCTGACTAATGAAAAACTGTTTTTT. The encoded protein is CASRDRGLTNEKLFF.

The DNA of the CDR3 is TGCGCCAGCAGCCAAGCAGCGGGAGCTCTGGATACGCAGTATTTT. Encoded protein: CASSQAAGALDTQYF. The rearrangement joins TRBV4-1 to TRBJ2-3; 8 nucleotides line up with TRBD2. There are 15 residues in the CDR3. V lost 1 base, J lost 6 bases, and 6 bases stayed unmatched. Germline V gives CDR1 MGHRA, CDR2 YSYEKL.

This clone occurred once. The chain uses TRBV28 and TRBJ2-3; 9 nucleotides line up with TRBD1. V lost 10 bases and J lost 5; bases outside the gene matches: 10. Germline V gives CDR1 MDHEN, CDR2 SYDVKM. The CDR3 sequence is 14 residues long. Here the CDR3 reads CATRTGAQGDTQYF. CDR3 DNA sequence: TGTGCCACCAGGACAGGGGCGCAAGGAGATACGCAGTATTTT.

The CDR3 here is CASSLAPDIGEQYF. CDR3 bases: TGTGCCAGCAGTTTAGCCCCCGATATAGGCGAGCAGTACTTC. J is TRBJ2-7 and V is TRBV27; D ambiguous. Germline CDR1 is MNHEY and CDR2 is SMNVEV (reference sequence). This CDR3 spans 14 amino acids. The ends were cut back, 2 bases at V and 6 bases at J, with 14 bases in the middle.

This clone was seen more than once but under ten times. The CDR3 nucleotides are TGTGCCAGCAGCTCAGGGACAGGGCTAGCTTTCTTT. This gives the protein CASSSGTGLAFF. This chain joins TRBV9 and TRBJ1-1, with 9 bases matching TRBD1. The CDR3 sequence is 12 residues long. Germline CDR1 SGDLS, CDR2 YYNGEE. Trimming took 4 bases from V and 10 from J; bases not matched to a gene: 5.

This sequence joins TRBV4-2 and TRBJ1-1, with D possibly being TRBD1 (5 bases). The V gene lost 6 bases and the J gene lost 4 bases, with 12 bases spanning the gap. The CDR3 extends over 13 amino acids. The germline gives CDR1 LGHNA, CDR2 YNFKEQ. This CDR3 reads CASSRGSITEAFF. For the CDR3, the DNA is TGTGCCAGCAGTAGGGGTAGTATCACTGAAGCTTTCTTT.

This chain connects TRBV9 to TRBJ2-5, with D possibly being TRBD2 (5 bases). Germline V CDR1 and CDR2: SGDLS, YYNGEE. V was pared by 0 bases and J by 4 bases, with 13 bases between. The CDR3 runs to 15 residues. CDR3 in DNA: TGTGCCAGCAGCGTAGATGGCCGAGGAGGAGAGACCCAGTACTTC. Protein product: CASSVDGRGGETQYF. Drawing the rest from reference TRBV9 and TRBJ2-5, the complete variable domain is DSGVTQTPKHLITATGQRVTLRCSPRSGDLSVYWYQQSLDQGLQFLIQYYNGEERAKGNILERFSAQQFPDLHSELNLSSLELGDSALYFCASSVDGRGGETQYFGPGTRLLVL.

The J gene is TRBJ2-3, the V gene TRBV13; TRBD1 might be the D (5 bases). The CDR3 runs to 16 residues. Germline V CDR1 and CDR2: PRHDT, FYEKMQ (reference sequence). V was clipped by 0 bases and J by 4 bases, with 14 bases between them. The CDR3 sequence is CASSLGGLPEADTQYF. The CDR3 coding sequence is TGTGCCAGCAGCTTAGGGGGGCTCCCCGAGGCAGATACGCAGTATTTT.

The rearrangement joins TRBV25-1 to TRBJ2-5, with D maybe TRBD2 (5 bases). The CDR3 loop spans 14 amino acids. V gave up 4 bases and J gave up 5 bases, with 14 bases separating them. The V gene's germline CDR1 is MGHDK and CDR2 SYGVNS. The DNA of the CDR3 is TGTGCCAGCAGTGCCCTGGACTCCAGGGAGACCCAGTACTTC. Translation gives CASSALDSRETQYF. The full variable domain, rest sourced from reference TRBV25-1 and TRBJ2-5, is EADIYQTPRYLVIGTGKKITLECSQTMGHDKMYWYQQDPGMELHLIHYSYGVNSTEKGDLSSESTVSRIRTEHFPLTLESARPSHTSQYLCASSALDSRETQYFGPGTRLLVL.

This chain joins TRBV5-1 and TRBJ2-1; the match to TRBD2 covers 13 bases. V shed 4 bases and J 5 bases; nucleotides not matched to a gene: 12. The CDR3 runs to 18 residues. From germline, CDR1 is SGHRS and CDR2 YFSETQ. The CDR3 DNA is TGCGCCAGCAGCGGGCGACTAGCGGGAGGCCTAGTACACAATGAGCAGTTCTTC. Amino acid sequence: CASSGRLAGGLVHNEQFF.

In this sample, this clone turned up once. This chain links TRBV18 with TRBJ2-7, with 8 bases lining up with TRBD1. Trimming took 3 bases from V and 7 from J; bases not matched to a gene: 8. Germline V gene sequence: CDR1 KGHSH, CDR2 LQKENI. The CDR3 covers 14 residues. CDR3 residues: CASSPVDRAREQYF. CDR3 sequence (DNA): TGTGCCAGCTCACCCGTGGACAGGGCTCGGGAGCAGTACTTC.

The J gene is TRBJ2-1, the V gene TRBV7-6; 9 nucleotides agree with TRBD2. V shed 2 bases and J 2 bases; nucleotides not matched to a gene: 7. The CDR3 length is 17 residues. Per the germline V gene, CDR1 is SGHVS and CDR2 is FNYEAQ. Here the CDR3 reads CASSLQVAGAPYNEQFF. In DNA, the CDR3 is TGTGCCAGCAGCTTACAGGTAGCGGGAGCTCCCTACAATGAGCAGTTCTTC.